Shown below are 24 T cell receptor beta chains from a single sample sequenced in a study of blood T cell repertoires in COVID-19. Assay used: immunoSEQ multiplex PCR; TCRdb lists only in-frame clones, some missing. The sample consists of under 300,000 clones, about 80% of them appearing once. Sequenced: peripheral blood. The receptor set was obtained from a man aged 25-45 years who had recovered from COVID-19.

The chain couples TRBV7-2 to TRBJ1-3; TRBD1 matches at 12 bases. This CDR3 has 15 amino acids. The V and J ends lost 4 bases and 6 bases, in that order; junction bases with no gene match: 4. Germline V gene lookup returns CDR1 SGHTA and CDR2 FQGNSA. The CDR3 sequence: CASSSGQGAPNTIYF. For the CDR3, the DNA is TGTGCCAGCAGCTCGGGACAGGGGGCCCCAAACACCATATATTTT.

The chain carries TRBV5-4 and TRBJ2-1; maybe TRBD1 (6 bases). In germline, CDR1 is SGHNT, CDR2 YYREEE (reference sequence). CDR3 length: 15 residues. Trimming shortened V by 4 bases and J by 0 bases, and 11 bases separated the two germline ends. The CDR3 loop is CASSNDRSSYNEQFF. The CDR3 DNA reads TGTGCCAGCAGCAATGACAGGAGCTCCTACAATGAGCAGTTCTTC.

The chain links TRBV5-4 to TRBJ2-1; D is unclear. V lost 2 bases and J lost 6, with 9 bases in between. This CDR3 has 13 amino acids. Per germline, CDR1 SGHNT and CDR2 YYREEE (reference sequence). The CDR3 bases are TGTGCCAGCAGCTTTTCCCCCCGCAATGAGCAGTTCTTC. It specifies CASSFSPRNEQFF.

V usage is TRBV5-4 and J usage is TRBJ1-6; TRBD1 might be the D (5 bases). V shed 4 bases and J shed 10 bases, with 18 bases lying between them. The germline V gene has CDR1 SGHNT and CDR2 YYREEE (reference sequence). The CDR3 has 15 amino acids. CDR3 DNA sequence: TGTGCCAGCAGCCGGGGTGGGGGGGGAGAGTCACCCCTCCACTTT. Its translation is CASSRGGGGESPLHF.

This clone was detected a few times. The chain couples TRBV28 to TRBJ2-1; D may be TRBD1 (6 bases). Germline V gene sequence: CDR1 MDHEN, CDR2 SYDVKM. This CDR3 region has 14 residues. V was cut by 4 bases and J by 3 bases, with 10 bases left in between. CDR3 DNA sequence: TGTGCCAGCAGTTCTCAGGGGCACTACAATGAGCAGTTCTTC. Protein product: CASSSQGHYNEQFF. Full variable domain (remainder filled in from reference TRBV28 and TRBJ2-1): DVKVTQSSRYLVKRTGEKVFLECVQDMDHENMFWYRQDPGLGLRLIYFSYDVKMKEKGDIPEGYSVSREKKERFSLILESASTNQTSMYLCASSSQGHYNEQFFGPGTRLTVL.

Of note for this clone: Distinct nucleotide sequences in the sample also encode this CDR3. The chain employs TRBV3-1 (or the pseudogene TRBV3-2) and TRBJ1-5; TRBD1 aligns across 10 bases. Germline CDR1 reads LGHDT; CDR2 reads YNNKEL (reference sequence). V shed 3 bases, J shed 7 bases, and the junction held 3 bases outside the gene matches. The CDR3 is made up of 14 amino acids. CDR3 in amino acids: CASSQGTGDQPQHF. The CDR3 region has the DNA TGTGCCAGCAGCCAGGGGACAGGGGACCAGCCCCAGCATTTT.

The chain is built from TRBV3-1 (or the pseudogene TRBV3-2) and TRBJ2-2; weak D call: TRBD2 (5 bases). There are 17 residues in the CDR3. From germline, CDR1 is LGHDT and CDR2 YNNKEL (reference sequence). Trimming shortened V by 0 bases and J by 1 base, and 12 bases separated the two germline ends. CDR3 sequence: CASSQDLQRRNTGELFF. In nucleotides, the CDR3 is TGTGCCAGCAGCCAAGATTTGCAGCGGAGGAACACCGGGGAGCTGTTTTTT.

This sequence joins TRBV5-1 and TRBJ1-2; D unresolved. There are 13 residues in the CDR3. V shed 0 bases and J shed 4 bases, with 7 bases lying between them. CDR1 is SGHRS and CDR2 is YFSETQ in the germline V gene. The chain's CDR3 is CASSLGGPYGYTF. The CDR3 DNA reads TGCGCCAGCAGCTTGGGTGGCCCCTATGGCTACACCTTC.

This chain joins TRBV24-1 and TRBJ2-3, with no clear D. The CDR3 is 14 residues long. V was pared by 4 bases and J by 5 bases, with 12 bases between. The germline V gene has CDR1 KGHDR and CDR2 SFDVKD. The CDR3: CATSDQESLDTQYF. The CDR3 DNA follows: TGTGCCACCAGTGACCAGGAAAGTCTAGATACGCAGTATTTT.

This CDR3 reads CASRRDRGNSPLHF. CDR3 DNA sequence: TGTGCCAGCAGACGGGACAGGGGGAATTCACCCCTCCACTTT. The V call is TRBV7-8, the J call TRBJ1-6; TRBD1 agrees at 11 bases. Germline CDR1 and CDR2: SGHVS and FQNEAQ. Trimming removed 6 bases from V and 7 bases from J; junction bases left unmatched: 2. The CDR3 loop spans 14 amino acids.

V and J are TRBV2 and TRBJ1-3, with D perhaps TRBD1 (6 bases). This CDR3 comprises 13 residues. The germline V gene has CDR1 SNHLY and CDR2 FYNNEI. The CDR3 protein is CATAPQGGNTIYF. The CDR3 DNA reads as TGTGCAACAGCCCCACAGGGAGGAAACACCATATATTTT. The full variable domain, rest sourced from reference TRBV2 and TRBJ1-3, is EPEVTQTPSHQVTQMGQEVILRCVPISNHLYFYWYRQILGQKVEFLVSFYNNEISEKSEIFDDQFSVERPDGSNFTLKIRSTKLEDSAMYFCATAPQGGNTIYFGEGSWLTVV.

V gene TRBV7-2 combines with J gene TRBJ2-7; 7 nucleotides align to TRBD1. CDR3 length: 14 residues. Germline loops: CDR1 SGHTA, CDR2 FQGNSA. Trimming cost V 5 bases and J 2 bases; bases outside gene matches: 6. CDR3 nucleotide sequence: TGTGCCAGCAGCACGACAGGGTTAACCTACGAGCAGTACGTC. It specifies CASSTTGLTYEQYV.

CDR3 in amino acids: CASKTAGSPSTDTQYF. The CDR3 nucleotides read TGTGCCAGCAAGACGGCCGGGTCCCCTAGCACAGATACGCAGTATTTT. This chain uses TRBV5-4 with TRBJ2-3; D is unclear. Germline loops: CDR1 SGHNT, CDR2 YYREEE (reference sequence). The V gene lost 6 bases and the J gene lost 0 bases, with 17 bases spanning the gap. The CDR3 loop spans 16 amino acids.

The chain uses TRBV5-1 and TRBJ1-2; D not resolved. This CDR3 comprises 13 residues. V lost 4 bases and J lost 3, with 10 bases in between. Looked up from germline, CDR1 is SGHRS and CDR2 is YFSETQ. The chain's CDR3 is CASSVSGDYGYTF. CDR3 nucleotide sequence: TGCGCCAGCAGCGTCAGCGGCGACTATGGCTACACCTTC.

This clone was counted a few times. The gene calls are TRBV2 and TRBJ1-6; D is perhaps TRBD1 (5 bases). V lost 5 bases, J lost 0 bases, and 17 bases lay in between. There are 18 residues in the CDR3. Per the germline V gene, CDR1 is SNHLY and CDR2 is FYNNEI. CDR3 DNA: TGTGCCAGCAGTACCCGACAGTTAGAGACCTCCTATAATTCACCCCTCCACTTT. This sequence encodes CASSTRQLETSYNSPLHF.

In this sample, this clone turned up a few times. The V and J genes are TRBV2 and TRBJ1-4; perhaps TRBD1 as D (5 bases). CDR3 size: 14 residues. The V end lost 7 bases, the J end lost 5 bases, and 14 bases lay between the germline ends. CDR1 and CDR2 from the germline V gene are SNHLY and FYNNEI. For the CDR3, the DNA is TGTGCCAGCACTGCTCGGGGGGTGAATGAAAAACTGTTTTTT. This gives the protein CASTARGVNEKLFF.

V and J are TRBV25-1 and TRBJ1-6; the match to TRBD1 covers 7 bases. CDR3 length: 14 residues. Germline V gene data show CDR1 as MGHDK and CDR2 as SYGVNS. After removal of 1 base from V and 7 bases from J, the junction contained 1 base not matched to a gene. CDR3 amino acids: CASSEWDRNSPLHF. The CDR3 coding sequence is TGTGCCAGCAGTGAATGGGACAGAAATTCACCCCTCCACTTT.

The gene calls are TRBV5-1 and TRBJ2-7; 7 bases are a match to TRBD2. J was trimmed by 3 bases and V by 4 bases; bases with no gene match: 4. Germline loops: CDR1 SGHRS, CDR2 YFSETQ. This CDR3 comprises 13 residues. This CDR3 reads CASSRDYFYEQYF. In DNA form, the CDR3 reads TGCGCCAGCAGCAGGGACTACTTCTACGAGCAGTACTTC.

The V call is TRBV5-1, the J call TRBJ2-5, with 9 bases fitting TRBD2. J lost 5 bases, V lost 1 base, and 15 bases had no gene match. The CDR3 loop spans 18 amino acids. Per the germline V gene, CDR1 is SGHRS and CDR2 is YFSETQ. The CDR3 coding sequence is TGCGCCAGCAGCTTGCCCCTCAGTAGCGGGGGCATAGGGGAGACCCAGTACTTC. As protein: CASSLPLSSGGIGETQYF.

This clone was seen just once. The V gene is TRBV3-1 (or the pseudogene TRBV3-2), the J gene TRBJ2-7; no definite D call. Germline-derived CDR1 and CDR2 are LGHDT and YNNKEL (reference sequence). With 4 bases removed from V and 2 bases from J, the gap between germline ends came to 15 bases. The CDR3 is 15 amino acids. CDR3 in amino acids: CASSPTAGFPYEQYF. CDR3 nucleotide sequence: TGTGCCAGCAGCCCCACCGCCGGGTTCCCCTACGAGCAGTACTTC.

The chain carries TRBV27 and TRBJ2-1; D may be TRBD2 (6 bases). The ends were cut back, 0 bases at V and 8 bases at J, with 14 bases in the middle. Germline V gene lookup returns CDR1 MNHEY and CDR2 SMNVEV (reference sequence). This CDR3 has 15 residues. The CDR3 here is CASSLSDGGTDEQFF. In nucleotides, the CDR3 is TGTGCCAGCAGTTTATCGGACGGGGGAACGGATGAGCAGTTCTTC.

The V and J genes are TRBV6-5 and TRBJ2-5; 9 bases agree with TRBD1. CDR3 length equals 15 residues. CDR1 is MNHEY, CDR2 SVGAGI, per germline. V shed 6 bases and J 5 bases; nucleotides not matched to a gene: 10. CDR3 in amino acids: CASSWGQGTGETQYF. CDR3 nucleotides: TGTGCCAGCAGCTGGGGACAGGGAACTGGGGAGACCCAGTACTTC.

This clone was recorded only once. The rearrangement joins TRBV2 to TRBJ1-5, with D possibly being TRBD1 (5 bases). V was pared by 3 bases and J by 5 bases, with 26 bases between. From germline, CDR1 is SNHLY and CDR2 FYNNEI. There are 19 residues in the CDR3. The CDR3 sequence: CASSDPLLWGVNPYQPQHF. The DNA of the CDR3 is TGTGCCAGCAGTGATCCCCTCTTGTGGGGGGTTAATCCCTATCAGCCCCAGCATTTT.

This clone was seen a single time. The V and J genes are TRBV11-2 and TRBJ2-1, with a possible D match to TRBD2 (5 bases). Trimming removed 3 bases at V and 6 bases at J, with 9 bases between. The CDR3 runs to 13 residues. CDR1 and CDR2 from the germline V gene are SGHAT and FQNNGV. CDR3: CASSLALVNEQFF. The CDR3 DNA follows: TGTGCCAGCAGCTTGGCACTAGTCAATGAGCAGTTCTTC. Combining the CDR3 with reference TRBV11-2 and TRBJ2-1 gives the whole variable domain EAGVAQSPRYKIIEKRQSVAFWCNPISGHATLYWYQQILGQGPKLLIQFQNNGVVDDSQLPKDRFSAERLKGVDSTLKIQPAKLEDSAVYLCASSLALVNEQFFGPGTRLTVL.